These 10 T cell receptor beta chains share one sample of origin, sequenced in a study of neurological immune-mediated disorders. The time point denotes: technical triplicate 1. A single record per CDR3 protein comes from TCRdb applying MiXCR to the 5' RACE reads. The data contain tens of thousands of distinct CDR3 sequences, less than 15% of them singletons. Material for sequencing was CD4+ T cells from blood. These receptors all come from a female donor with HTLV-1-associated myelopathy (HAM/TSP).

This clonotype was seen ten or more times. The chain uses TRBV5-1 and TRBJ1-2; D unresolved. This CDR3 comprises 13 residues. The V end lost 0 bases, the J end lost 4 bases, and 7 bases lay between the germline ends. Germline assignment: CDR1 SGHRS and CDR2 YFSETQ. This CDR3 is CASSLDRPYGYTF. In nucleotides, the CDR3 is TGCGCCAGCAGCTTGGACAGACCCTATGGCTACACCTTC.

As to this clonotype: Its ends do not fully match the called genes, so a read error is possible. The chain carries TRBV24-1 and TRBJ2-1, with D possibly matching TRBD2 (6 bases). CDR1 and CDR2 (germline): KGHDR, SFDVKD. The CDR3 contains 13 residues. CDR3 amino acids: CAKGLSSYNEKFF. CDR3 sequence (DNA): TGTGCCAAGGGACTGTCCTCCTACAATGAGAAGTTCTTC.

This clonotype appeared many times. V is TRBV12-3 or TRBV12-4 and J is TRBJ1-2; possibly TRBD1 for D (5 bases). Trimming pared 7 bases from V and 3 bases from J, leaving 9 bases between. CDR3 length equals 12 residues. As DNA, the CDR3 is TGTGCCAGCAAAAGAGGGGACTATGGCTACACCTTC. This gives the protein CASKRGDYGYTF.

This clonotype was seen many times. The chain joins TRBV7-2 to TRBJ1-4; unclear D gene. V lost 3 bases to trimming and J lost 5 bases, with 7 bases between them. CDR1 SGHTA and CDR2 FQGNSA come from the germline V gene. CDR3 length: 13 residues. The CDR3 region is CASSLMKNEKLFF. The CDR3 DNA reads TGTGCCAGCAGCTTGATGAAGAATGAAAAACTGTTTTTT.

The table lists this clonotype with many counts. This chain links TRBV29-1 with TRBJ2-7; D ambiguous. The germline gives CDR1 SQVTM, CDR2 ANQGSEA. The CDR3 is 11 amino acids. V was clipped by 0 bases and J by 2 bases, with 2 bases between them. CDR3 in DNA: TGCAGCGTTGAAGACCCCTACGAGCAGTACTTC. Translating gives CSVEDPYEQYF.

Ten or more counts support this clonotype. V gene TRBV7-6 combines with J gene TRBJ1-1; D not resolved. CDR1 and CDR2 from the germline V gene are SGHVS and FNYEAQ. Trimming removed 8 bases from V and 4 bases from J, with 17 bases in between. The CDR3 is made up of 14 amino acids. In nucleotides, the CDR3 is TGTGCCAGCGTTCGGTCCCCAGGTAGCACTGAAGCTTTCTTT. It yields the protein CASVRSPGSTEAFF.

This clonotype was counted at least ten times. One end of the junction is discordant with germline, which a read error may explain. J is TRBJ1-1 and V is TRBV20-1; D gene unclear. The CDR3 has 12 residues. The V gene's germline CDR1 is DFQATT and CDR2 SNEGSKA (reference sequence). The CDR3 region has the DNA TGCAGTGCTAGACAGTTGAAGACTGAAGCTTTCTTT. Its protein is CSARQLKTEAFF.

This clonotype showed up many times. The chain is built from TRBV5-1 and TRBJ2-1; the match to TRBD2 covers 11 bases. CDR1 and CDR2 from the germline V gene are SGHRS and YFSETQ. This CDR3 spans 16 amino acids. V lost 7 bases to trimming and J lost 3 bases; unmatched junction nucleotides: 9. In DNA, the CDR3 is TGCGCCAGCCGCACTTTACTAGCGGGGGACTACAATGAGCAGTTCTTC. It translates to CASRTLLAGDYNEQFF.

This clonotype has at least ten counts. This chain connects TRBV5-1 to TRBJ2-7, with 8 bases that match TRBD1. The CDR3 contains 15 residues. Trimming took 3 bases from V and 5 from J; bases not matched to a gene: 10. Germline V gene data show CDR1 as SGHRS and CDR2 as YFSETQ. The CDR3 DNA is TGCGCCAGCAGCTGGGGTACCACAGGGGGAAACGAGCAGTACTTC. Amino acids: CASSWGTTGGNEQYF. Variable domain in full (rest from reference TRBV5-1 and TRBJ2-7): KAGVTQTPRYLIKTRGQQVTLSCSPISGHRSVSWYQQTPGQGLQFLFEYFSETQRNKGNFPGRFSGRQFSNSRSEMNVSTLELGDSALYLCASSWGTTGGNEQYFGPGTRLTVT.

In its sample, this clonotype is medium-sized (0.01 to 0.1%). This rearrangement joins TRBV21-1 to TRBJ2-5; the D segment call TRBD1 is taken from the table without a DNA check. TRBV21-1 is classified as a pseudogene. CDR3 length: 14 amino acids. CDR3 amino acids: CASSKARGEETQYF. The CDR3 DNA sequence: TGTGCCAGCAGCAAAGCCCGGGGCGAGGAGACCCAGTACTTC.